These T cell receptor beta chains were read from a single sample in a study of blood T cell repertoires in COVID-19. This table comes from immunoSEQ multiplex PCR, and its TCRdb copy is limited to in-frame clones, with some not included. The top ten hold around 10% of the sample, which has fewer than 60,000 clones, roughly 87% seen once. Sequenced sample: peripheral blood. Receptors originate from a human donor with acute or convalescent COVID-19. The donor label of this sample is uncertain. Each CDR3 is given with its conserved first and last residue. The D gene is left open where the match is weak. Clone size, where shown, is once, few, many, or a class for clones that have expanded.

TRBV25-1,TRBD1,.,TRBJ1-3,CASSFDRGRGNTIYF,TGTGCCAGCAGTTTTGACAGGGGAAGAGGAAACACCATATATTTT
TRBV7-9,.,.,TRBJ1-1,CASSPALGHTEAFF,TGTGCCAGCAGCCCCGCACTGGGGCACACTGAAGCTTTCTTT
TRBV19,TRBD1,.,TRBJ2-7,CASAGSGTGRDEQYF,TGTGCCAGCGCTGGCAGCGGGACAGGGAGGGACGAGCAGTACTTC
TRBV7-9,TRBD2,.,TRBJ2-1,CASSLTRLAGAMNEQFF,TGTGCCAGCAGCTTAACCAGACTAGCGGGGGCGATGAATGAGCAGTTCTTC
TRBV3-1/TRBV3-2,TRBD2,few,TRBJ2-5,CASSQRRLAGGGTQYF,TGTGCCAGCAGCCAAAGGCGACTAGCGGGAGGGGGGACCCAGTACTTC
TRBV10-3,TRBD2,.,TRBJ2-3,CAISESSGSADTQYF,TGTGCCATCAGTGAGAGCAGCGGGAGTGCAGATACGCAGTATTTT
TRBV7-2,TRBD1,.,TRBJ2-5,CASSLYRGRETQYF,TGTGCCAGCAGCTTATACAGGGGGCGAGAGACCCAGTACTTC
TRBV5-6,TRBD1,.,TRBJ2-5,CASSLINRGTETQYF,TGTGCCAGCAGCTTGATTAACAGGGGGACGGAGACCCAGTACTTC
TRBV6-6,TRBD1,.,TRBJ1-2,CASSAGQGAGYGYTF,TGTGCCAGCAGTGCTGGACAGGGGGCCGGCTATGGCTACACCTTC
TRBV18,TRBD1,.,TRBJ2-3,CASSPQGAVGTDTQYF,TGTGCCAGCTCACCCCAGGGGGCGGTAGGCACAGATACGCAGTATTTT
TRBV19,TRBD2,.,TRBJ2-3,CASRRIAGEAADTQYF,TGTGCCAGTCGAAGAATAGCGGGGGAGGCCGCAGATACGCAGTATTTT
TRBV3-1/TRBV3-2,.,.,TRBJ1-6,CASSEQGRSPLHF,TGTGCCAGCAGCGAGCAGGGAAGATCACCCCTCCACTTT
TRBV6-1,TRBD1,.,TRBJ1-3,CASREWTGSSGNTIYF,TGTGCCAGCAGGGAATGGACAGGGAGTTCTGGAAACACCATATATTTT
TRBV7-9,TRBD1,.,TRBJ2-7,CASGYRGLAYEQYF,TGTGCCAGCGGTTACAGGGGGCTCGCCTACGAGCAGTACTTC
TRBV28,TRBD2,.,TRBJ2-1,CASPPPSGLPYNEQFF,TGTGCCAGCCCCCCTCCTAGCGGGTTACCCTACAATGAGCAGTTCTTC
TRBV2,.,once,TRBJ2-7,CASRNTGNYEQYF,TGTGCCAGCAGAAACACAGGGAACTACGAGCAGTACTTC
TRBV5-1,.,.,TRBJ2-3,CASSALTDTDTQYF,TGCGCCAGCTCCGCCTTGACAGACACAGATACGCAGTATTTT
TRBV9,.,.,TRBJ1-1,CASSPRGISNTEAFF,TGTGCCAGCAGCCCGCGGGGGATTTCCAACACTGAAGCTTTCTTT
TRBV9,.,few,TRBJ1-2,CASSQGRRGGYTF,TGTGCCAGCAGCCAAGGGAGGCGAGGCGGCTACACCTTC
TRBV5-1,TRBD1,.,TRBJ1-1,CASSNTGTVNTEAFF,TGCGCCAGCAGCAACACCGGGACAGTGAACACTGAAGCTTTCTTT
TRBV10-1,.,.,TRBJ2-2,CASSIAVNTGELFF,TGCGCCAGCAGTATAGCGGTGAACACCGGGGAGCTGTTTTTT
TRBV28,TRBD1,.,TRBJ1-6,CASSFLGQDSSPLHF,TGTGCCAGCAGTTTCCTCGGACAGGATTCTTCACCCCTCCACTTT
TRBV7-9,.,few,TRBJ1-1,CASSISTGNTEAFF,TGTGCCAGCAGCATCTCGACAGGGAACACTGAAGCTTTCTTT
TRBV5-1,.,.,TRBJ2-3,CASSSGPSTDTQYF,TGCGCCAGCAGCTCAGGGCCCTCCACAGATACGCAGTATTTT
TRBV9,TRBD2,.,TRBJ2-3,CASSVGSGTTTQYF,TGTGCCAGCAGCGTAGGATCGGGGACTACCACGCAGTATTTT
TRBV25-1,TRBD2,.,TRBJ2-3,CASSLYGRREGPDTQYF,TGTGCCAGCAGTCTTTATGGTAGGCGGGAGGGCCCAGATACGCAGTATTTT
TRBV14,TRBD2,once,TRBJ2-1,CASSQGWLAGFAYNEQFF,TGTGCCAGCAGCCAAGGGTGGCTAGCGGGTTTCGCCTACAATGAGCAGTTCTTC
TRBV4-3,TRBD2,.,TRBJ2-2,CASSLLAGANTGELFF,TGCGCCAGCAGCCTACTAGCGGGGGCTAACACCGGGGAGCTGTTTTTT
TRBV9,TRBD2,.,TRBJ2-5,CASSPRRTSGSQETQYF,TGTGCCAGCAGCCCCCGGCGGACTAGCGGGAGCCAAGAGACCCAGTACTTC
TRBV20-1,.,once,TRBJ1-1,CSARGQTEAFF,TGCAGTGCTAGGGGGCAGACTGAAGCTTTCTTT
TRBV5-1,TRBD2,.,TRBJ2-7,CASSINLITSGSSYEQYF,TGCGCCAGCAGCATAAACCTAATTACTAGCGGGAGTTCCTACGAGCAGTACTTC
TRBV5-6,TRBD1,once,TRBJ1-4,CASSSLRDRASSEKLFF,TGTGCCAGCAGCTCACTCCGGGACAGGGCGAGCAGTGAAAAACTGTTTTTT
TRBV15,.,few,TRBJ1-5,CATARDYASNQPQHF,TGTGCCACCGCACGAGATTATGCATCCAATCAGCCCCAGCATTTT
TRBV21-1,.,few,TRBJ1-1,CASIVIDRQNTEAFF,TGTGCCAGCATAGTTATAGACAGACAGAACACTGAAGCTTTCTTT
TRBV19,.,.,TRBJ1-4,CASSGRTTNEKLFF,TGTGCCAGTAGCGGACGGACTACTAATGAAAAACTGTTTTTT
TRBV19,.,medium-sized,TRBJ1-5,CASSIARGSNQPQHF,TGTGCCAGTAGTATAGCCCGAGGGAGCAATCAGCCCCAGCATTTT
TRBV25-1,.,once,TRBJ2-7,CASSGGLLHEQYF,TGTGCCAGCAGTGGAGGACTCCTCCACGAGCAGTACTTC
TRBV19,TRBD1,.,TRBJ1-1,CASTMGQEGGTEAFF,TGTGCCAGTACCATGGGACAGGAAGGGGGGACTGAAGCTTTCTTT
TRBV6-5,.,.,TRBJ1-5,CASSYQQYSNQPQHF,TGTGCCAGCAGTTACCAACAGTATAGCAATCAGCCCCAGCATTTT
TRBV5-4,TRBD1,.,TRBJ2-1,CASSKGQGLGDEQFF,TGTGCCAGCAGCAAGGGACAGGGTTTAGGAGATGAGCAGTTCTTC
TRBV28,.,.,TRBJ1-5,CASSLNQPQHF,TGTGCCAGCAGCCTGAATCAGCCCCAGCATTTT
TRBV5-1,.,once,TRBJ2-5,CASSLAETQYF,TGCGCCAGCAGCCTGGCGGAGACCCAGTACTTC
TRBV7-6,TRBD2,.,TRBJ2-1,CASRPGTGEGHEQFF,TGTGCCAGCAGGCCCGGTACGGGGGAGGGACATGAGCAGTTCTTC
TRBV6-1,.,.,TRBJ2-5,CASSETAVQETQYF,TGTGCCAGCAGTGAAACAGCAGTACAAGAGACCCAGTACTTC
TRBV11-2,.,once,TRBJ2-3,CASSATDTQYF,TGTGCCAGCAGCGCGACAGATACGCAGTATTTT
TRBV6-5,.,once,TRBJ2-1,CASSYSGQSYNEQFF,TGTGCCAGCAGTTACTCGGGCCAGAGCTACAATGAGCAGTTCTTC
TRBV6-6,TRBD2,.,TRBJ2-5,CASSQPGLALETQYF,TGTGCCAGCAGTCAACCGGGACTAGCGCTAGAGACCCAGTACTTC
TRBV3-1/TRBV3-2,TRBD1,.,TRBJ1-1,CASSHLDRGSEAFF,TGTGCCAGCAGCCATTTGGACAGGGGATCTGAAGCTTTCTTT
TRBV5-1,.,.,TRBJ1-1,CASSLAGQLGEAEAFF,TGCGCCAGCAGCTTGGCCGGTCAGTTGGGGGAGGCTGAAGCTTTCTTT
TRBV19,TRBD2,once,TRBJ2-1,CASSKREGRYNEQFF,TGTGCCAGTAGTAAACGGGAGGGGAGGTACAATGAGCAGTTCTTC
TRBV4-2,.,.,TRBJ1-6,CASSLDRNNSPLHF,TGTGCCAGCAGCCTAGACAGGAATAATTCACCCCTCCACTTT
TRBV9,.,.,TRBJ1-3,CASSVGGVAGNTIYF,TGTGCCAGCAGCGTAGGCGGGGTCGCAGGAAACACCATATATTTT
TRBV18,.,.,TRBJ1-1,CASSSPTANTEAFF,TGTGCCAGCTCATCACCGACAGCGAACACTGAAGCTTTCTTT
TRBV2,TRBD2,once,TRBJ2-5,CASSDATSGQETQYF,TGTGCCAGCAGTGATGCAACTAGCGGCCAAGAGACCCAGTACTTC
TRBV19,.,once,TRBJ2-1,CATYSGVHYNEQFF,TGTGCCACCTACTCGGGGGTCCACTACAATGAGCAGTTCTTC